Listed below are T cell receptor beta chains from one sample, sequenced in a study of identical twins. TCRdb re-analysed the 5' RACE reads in MiXCR, keeping a single row per CDR3 protein. The top ten hold 9.5% to 15% of the sample, which has around 100,000 distinct CDR3 sequences, under 6.5% seen once. Sequenced sample: memory T cells sorted from blood. Source of these receptors: a woman between 45 and 65 years old in good health. Each CDR3 is given with its conserved first and last residue. Each record gives: J gene, clone size, D gene, V gene, CDR3 protein, CDR3 DNA. D genes are given only for firm matches. Clone sizes are given selectively: once, few, many, or a class where the clone is expanded.

>TRBJ1-1|many|.|TRBV30
CAWSVGEGNTEAFF
TGTGCCTGGAGTGTAGGGGAGGGGAACACTGAAGCTTTCTTT
>TRBJ1-1|.|.|TRBV20-1
CSARGTTNTEAFF
TGCAGTGCTAGAGGGACAACGAACACTGAAGCTTTCTTT
>TRBJ2-5|many|.|TRBV12-3/TRBV12-4
CASSSSGTPKETQYF
TGTGCCAGCAGTTCCTCCGGGACCCCTAAAGAGACCCAGTACTTC
>TRBJ2-6|many|.|TRBV5-4
CASSHGQGGLSGANVLTF
TGTGCCAGCAGCCACGGACAAGGGGGTCTCTCTGGGGCCAACGTCCTGACTTTC
>TRBJ2-2|many|TRBD2|TRBV3-1
CATAGGGSAGELFF
TGTGCCACAGCGGGAGGGGGTTCCGCCGGGGAGCTGTTTTTT
>TRBJ2-6|few|.|TRBV10-2
CASRPQGPSSGANVLTF
TGCGCCAGCAGACCCCAGGGGCCAAGCTCTGGGGCCAACGTCCTGACTTTC
>TRBJ2-1|.|.|TRBV3-1
CASSRADSSYNEQFF
TGTGCCAGCAGCCGAGCTGATAGCTCCTACAATGAGCAGTTCTTC
>TRBJ2-1|.|TRBD2|TRBV12-3/TRBV12-4
CASSPRLAGGNEQFF
TGTGCCAGCAGTCCTCGACTAGCGGGAGGCAATGAGCAGTTCTTC
>TRBJ2-4|.|.|TRBV20-1
CSARDSDQTRAKNIQYF
TGCAGTGCTAGAGACTCGGACCAAACGCGGGCCAAAAACATTCAGTACTTC
>TRBJ2-2|many|.|TRBV7-8
CASSPSVGGNTGELFF
TGTGCCAGCAGCCCCTCGGTAGGGGGAAACACCGGGGAGCTGTTTTTT
>TRBJ2-3|many|TRBD2|TRBV9
CASSVLAGERGTDTQYF
TGTGCCAGCAGCGTACTAGCGGGAGAGAGGGGCACAGATACGCAGTATTTT
>TRBJ1-1|few|.|TRBV14
CASSRLDRGPEAFF
TGTGCCAGCAGCCGACTTGACCGGGGGCCTGAAGCTTTCTTT
>TRBJ2-1|many|TRBD2|TRBV14
CASSQEGRLAGYNEQFF
TGTGCCAGCAGCCAAGAAGGCCGACTAGCGGGCTACAATGAGCAGTTCTTC
>TRBJ2-1|few|.|TRBV21-1
CASSKVLAGPNEQFF
TGTGCCAGCAGCAAAGTATTAGCGGGCCCCAATGAGCAGTTCTTC
>TRBJ2-3|.|TRBD2|TRBV29-1
CSVKREADTQYF
TGCAGCGTAAAGCGGGAGGCAGATACGCAGTATTTT
>TRBJ2-5|many|TRBD1|TRBV11-2
CASSRLGTGETQYF
TGTGCCAGCAGCCGACTGGGGACAGGGGAAACCCAGTACTTC
>TRBJ1-4|many|TRBD1|TRBV6-5
CASSTPTGGNEKLFF
TGTGCCAGCAGTACCCCGACAGGGGGCAATGAAAAACTGTTTTTT
>TRBJ2-2|few|TRBD1|TRBV6-1
CASSEAGTGAGELFF
TGTGCCAGCAGTGAAGCGGGGACAGGGGCCGGGGAGCTGTTTTTT
>TRBJ1-6|many|TRBD1|TRBV28
CASSTMTGTSPLHF
TGTGCCAGCAGTACTATGACAGGGACTTCACCCCTCCACTTT
>TRBJ2-2|many|.|TRBV20-1
CSFYRAQTGELFF
TGCAGTTTTTACCGAGCACAGACCGGGGAGCTGTTTTTT
>TRBJ1-2|few|.|TRBV30
CAWSREVGYGYTF
TGTGCCTGGTCAAGGGAAGTCGGCTATGGCTACACCTTC
>TRBJ1-1|many|.|TRBV12-3/TRBV12-4
CASSLGGGTEAFF
TGTGCCAGCAGTCTAGGGGGAGGAACTGAAGCTTTCTTT
>TRBJ2-7|many|.|TRBV2
CASSERFGERYEQYF
TGTGCCAGCAGTGAACGATTCGGGGAGAGGTACGAGCAGTACTTC
>TRBJ2-3|many|TRBD1|TRBV5-6
CASSQTGGDTQYF
TGTGCCAGCAGCCAGACAGGGGGAGATACGCAGTATTTT
>TRBJ1-2|many|TRBD1|TRBV27
CASSLAGQGGWGYTF
TGTGCCAGCAGTTTAGCGGGACAGGGGGGGTGGGGCTACACCTTC
>TRBJ1-4|many|.|TRBV20-1
CSVWGLNEKLFF
TGCAGTGTCTGGGGGCTTAATGAAAAACTGTTTTTT
>TRBJ1-4|.|.|TRBV6-1
CASSGARLGKLFF
TGTGCCAGCAGTGGGGCCAGGTTGGGGAAACTGTTTTTT
>TRBJ2-1|many|.|TRBV5-1
CASGGGDEQFF
TGCGCCAGCGGAGGGGGGGATGAGCAGTTCTTC
>TRBJ2-1|many|TRBD2|TRBV29-1
CSVPSRLSGRAMSEQFF
TGCAGCGTGCCCTCTCGACTAAGTGGGAGGGCCATGAGTGAGCAGTTCTTC
>TRBJ2-7|many|.|TRBV12-3/TRBV12-4
CASSYSRVRNEQYF
TGTGCCAGCAGTTATTCCAGGGTTCGAAACGAGCAGTACTTC
>TRBJ2-3|many|.|TRBV7-2
CASSSPAGRTDTQYF
TGTGCCAGCAGCTCACCCGCGGGTCGCACAGATACGCAGTATTTT
>TRBJ2-1|.|.|TRBV5-1
CASSSSQGGQVGQFF
TGCGCCAGCAGCTCATCACAAGGGGGGCAGGTTGGTCAGTTCTTC
>TRBJ2-5|.|TRBD1|TRBV12-3/TRBV12-4
CASSFEIAGQGNF
TGTGCCAGCAGTTTTGAAATAGCGGGACAGGGGAACTTC
>TRBJ1-6|few|.|TRBV11-2
CASSLDSPLHF
TGTGCCAGCAGCTTAGATTCACCCCTCCACTTT
>TRBJ2-5|many|.|TRBV12-5
CASCREETQYF
TGTGCTAGTTGTCGAGAAGAGACCCAGTACTTC
>TRBJ2-2|few|TRBD1|TRBV7-9
CASSETGILTGELFF
TGTGCCAGCAGTGAGACAGGGATACTTACCGGGGAGCTGTTTTTT
>TRBJ2-7|.|.|TRBV15
CATSRSVGPYEQYF
TGTGCCACCAGCAGATCGGTGGGACCCTACGAGCAGTACTTC
>TRBJ1-2|.|TRBD1|TRBV27
CASSLSTGDYYGYTF
TGTGCCAGCAGTTTATCGACAGGGGATTATTATGGCTACACCTTC
>TRBJ1-1|.|TRBD1|TRBV3-1
CASSQATTGAYTEAFF
TGTGCCAGCAGCCAGGCGACTACAGGGGCATACACTGAAGCTTTCTTT
>TRBJ1-1|many|.|TRBV11-2
CASSSGDYTEAFF
TGTGCCAGCAGCTCAGGGGATTACACTGAAGCTTTCTTT
>TRBJ1-4|many|.|TRBV5-1
CASSRRESEKLFF
TGCGCCAGCAGCCGGAGGGAAAGCGAAAAACTGTTTTTT
>TRBJ1-1|.|TRBD1|TRBV12-3/TRBV12-4
CASSPGQGASPGTGVFF
TGTGCCAGCAGTCCGGGACAGGGGGCAAGTCCAGGCACTGGAGTTTTCTTT
>TRBJ2-3|many|.|TRBV12-3/TRBV12-4
CASSLGGTNTDTQYF
TGTGCCAGCAGTTTAGGGGGCACCAACACAGATACGCAGTATTTT
>TRBJ2-3|many|.|TRBV20-1
CSARGARTPSGTDTQYF
TGCAGTGCTAGAGGAGCACGGACGCCCAGCGGTACCGATACGCAGTATTTT
>TRBJ2-3|few|.|TRBV6-5
CASSYFGTQYF
TGTGCCAGCAGTTATTTTGGTACGCAGTATTTT
>TRBJ2-5|many|.|TRBV6-1
CASSDPENHQETQYF
TGTGCCAGCAGTGACCCGGAAAACCACCAAGAGACCCAGTACTTC
>TRBJ2-5|many|.|TRBV5-1
CASSLALVETQYF
TGCGCCAGCAGCTTGGCCTTGGTAGAGACCCAGTACTTC
>TRBJ2-2|many|TRBD1|TRBV29-1
CSGGQATNTGELFF
TGCAGCGGGGGACAGGCTACGAACACCGGGGAGCTGTTTTTT
>TRBJ1-4|many|TRBD1|TRBV5-1
CASRGTGDSSNEKLFF
TGCGCCAGCAGGGGGACAGGCGACAGTTCAAATGAAAAACTGTTTTTT
>TRBJ2-2|many|TRBD1|TRBV4-2
CASSQDIAGGTGELFF
TGTGCCAGCAGCCAAGATATAGCAGGGGGCACCGGGGAGCTGTTTTTT
>TRBJ1-5|many|.|TRBV5-1
CASRSRPGAAQPQHF
TGCGCCAGCAGATCCAGACCCGGGGCGGCTCAGCCCCAGCATTTT